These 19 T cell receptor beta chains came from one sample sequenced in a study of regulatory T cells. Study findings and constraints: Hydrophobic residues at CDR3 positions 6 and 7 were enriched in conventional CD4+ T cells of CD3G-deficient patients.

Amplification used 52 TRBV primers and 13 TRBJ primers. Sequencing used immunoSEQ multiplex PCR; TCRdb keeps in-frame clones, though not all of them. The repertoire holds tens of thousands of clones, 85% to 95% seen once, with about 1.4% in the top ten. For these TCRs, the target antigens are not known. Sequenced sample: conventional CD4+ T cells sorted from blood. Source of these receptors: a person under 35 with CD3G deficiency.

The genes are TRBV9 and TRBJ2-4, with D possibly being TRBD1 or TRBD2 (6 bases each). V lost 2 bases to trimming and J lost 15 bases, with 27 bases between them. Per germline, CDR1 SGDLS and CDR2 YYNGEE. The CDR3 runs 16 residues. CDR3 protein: CASSVGDEGVEGLPYF. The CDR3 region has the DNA TGTGCCAGCAGCGTCGGGGACGAGGGGGTGGAGGGTTTGCCGTACTTC.

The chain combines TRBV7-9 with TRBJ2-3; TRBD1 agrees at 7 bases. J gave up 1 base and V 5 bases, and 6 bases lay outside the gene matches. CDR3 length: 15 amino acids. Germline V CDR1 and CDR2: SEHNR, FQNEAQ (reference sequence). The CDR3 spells CASSHWTGGTDTQYF. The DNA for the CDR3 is TGTGCCAGCAGCCACTGGACAGGTGGCACAGATACGCAGTATTTT.

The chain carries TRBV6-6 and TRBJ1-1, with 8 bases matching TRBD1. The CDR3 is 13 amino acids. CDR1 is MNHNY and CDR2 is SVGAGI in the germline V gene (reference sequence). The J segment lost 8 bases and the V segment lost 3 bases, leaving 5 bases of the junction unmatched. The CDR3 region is CASSYQRTGEAFF. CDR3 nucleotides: TGTGCCAGCAGTTATCAGCGGACAGGGGAAGCTTTCTTT.

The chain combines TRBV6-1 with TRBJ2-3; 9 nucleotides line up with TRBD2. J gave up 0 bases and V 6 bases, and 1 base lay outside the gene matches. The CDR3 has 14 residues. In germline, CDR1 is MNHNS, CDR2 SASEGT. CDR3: CASSSGGSTDTQYF. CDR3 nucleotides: TGTGCCAGCAGCAGCGGGGGGAGCACAGATACGCAGTATTTT.

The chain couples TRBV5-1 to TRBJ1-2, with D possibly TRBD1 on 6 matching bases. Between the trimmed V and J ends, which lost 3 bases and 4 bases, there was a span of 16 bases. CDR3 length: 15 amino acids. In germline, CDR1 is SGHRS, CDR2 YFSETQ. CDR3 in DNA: TGCGCCAGCAGCTCGCAAAACAGGGCCGGCTATGGCTACACCTTC. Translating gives CASSSQNRAGYGYTF.

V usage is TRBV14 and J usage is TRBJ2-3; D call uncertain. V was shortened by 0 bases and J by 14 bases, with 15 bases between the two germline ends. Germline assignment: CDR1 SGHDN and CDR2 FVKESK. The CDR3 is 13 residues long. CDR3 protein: CASSQDLGDAPYF. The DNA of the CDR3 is TGTGCCAGCAGCCAAGATCTAGGTGACGCCCCGTATTTT.

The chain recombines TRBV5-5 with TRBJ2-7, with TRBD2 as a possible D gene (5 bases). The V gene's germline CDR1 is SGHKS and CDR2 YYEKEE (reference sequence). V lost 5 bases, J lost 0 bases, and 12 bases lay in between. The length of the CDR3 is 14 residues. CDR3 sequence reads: CASSLTGSSYEQYF. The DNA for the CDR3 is TGTGCCAGCAGTTTAACGGGAAGCTCCTACGAGCAGTACTTC.

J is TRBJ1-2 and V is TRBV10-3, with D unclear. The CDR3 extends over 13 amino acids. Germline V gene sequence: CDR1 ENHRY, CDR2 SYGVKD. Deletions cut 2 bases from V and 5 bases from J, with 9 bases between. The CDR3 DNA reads TGTGCCATCAGTGAGAGGCAGAATTATGGCTACACCTTC. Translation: CAISERQNYGYTF.

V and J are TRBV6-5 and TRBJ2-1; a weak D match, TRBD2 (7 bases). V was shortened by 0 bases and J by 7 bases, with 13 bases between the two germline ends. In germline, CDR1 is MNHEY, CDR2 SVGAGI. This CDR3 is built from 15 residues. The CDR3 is CASSYSGGLWNEQFF. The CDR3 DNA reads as TGTGCCAGCAGTTACTCGGGGGGGCTGTGGAATGAGCAGTTCTTC.

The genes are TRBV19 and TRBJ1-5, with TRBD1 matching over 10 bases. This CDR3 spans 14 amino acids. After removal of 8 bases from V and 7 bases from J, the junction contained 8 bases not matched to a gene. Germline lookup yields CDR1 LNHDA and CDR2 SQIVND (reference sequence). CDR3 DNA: TGTGCCAGTGAGGGACAGGGGTTTGGACAGCCCCAGCATTTT. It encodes CASEGQGFGQPQHF.

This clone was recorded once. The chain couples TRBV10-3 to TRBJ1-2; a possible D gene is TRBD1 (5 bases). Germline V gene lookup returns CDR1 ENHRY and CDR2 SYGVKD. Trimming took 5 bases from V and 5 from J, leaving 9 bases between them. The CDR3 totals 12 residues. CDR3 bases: TGTGCCATCAGTAGGGGCGTTTATGGCTACACCTTC. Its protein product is CAISRGVYGYTF.

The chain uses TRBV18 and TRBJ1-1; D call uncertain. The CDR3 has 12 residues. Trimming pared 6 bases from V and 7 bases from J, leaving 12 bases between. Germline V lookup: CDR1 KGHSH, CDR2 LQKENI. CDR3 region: CASSFSRCEAFF. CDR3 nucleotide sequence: TGTGCCAGCTCCTTTTCCCGGTGTGAAGCTTTCTTT.

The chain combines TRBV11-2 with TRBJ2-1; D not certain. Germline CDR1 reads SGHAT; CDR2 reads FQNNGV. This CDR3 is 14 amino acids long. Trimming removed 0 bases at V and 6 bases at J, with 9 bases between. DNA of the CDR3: TGTGCCAGCAGCTTAGATCTCACATCCAATGAGCAGTTCTTC. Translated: CASSLDLTSNEQFF.

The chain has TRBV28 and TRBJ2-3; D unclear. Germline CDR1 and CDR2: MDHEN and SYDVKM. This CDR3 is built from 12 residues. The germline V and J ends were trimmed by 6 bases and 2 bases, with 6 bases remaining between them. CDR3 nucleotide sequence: TGTGCCAGCAGCGGCTTCACAGATACGCAGTATTTT. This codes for CASSGFTDTQYF.

The CDR3 loop reads CASSPGARNTGELFF. The CDR3 DNA is TGTGCTAGCTCTCCTGGGGCCAGAAACACCGGGGAGCTGTTTTTT. The chain couples TRBV7-7 to TRBJ2-2; D is perhaps TRBD1 (5 bases). CDR1 SSHAT and CDR2 FNYEAQ come from the germline V gene (reference sequence). The CDR3 has 15 amino acids.

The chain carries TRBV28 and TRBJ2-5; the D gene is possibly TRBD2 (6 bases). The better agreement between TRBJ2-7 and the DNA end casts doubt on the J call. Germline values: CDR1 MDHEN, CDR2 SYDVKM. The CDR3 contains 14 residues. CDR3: CASSFPGGAYEQYF. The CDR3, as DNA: TGTGCCAGCAGTTTCCCAGGAGGGGCCTACGAGCAGTACTTC.

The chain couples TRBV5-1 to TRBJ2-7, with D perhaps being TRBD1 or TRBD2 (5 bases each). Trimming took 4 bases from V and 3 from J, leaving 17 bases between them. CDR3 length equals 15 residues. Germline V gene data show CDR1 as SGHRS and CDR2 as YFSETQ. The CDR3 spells CASSPGEGRLYEQYF. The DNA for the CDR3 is TGCGCCAGCAGCCCCGGAGAGGGACGCCTCTACGAGCAGTACTTC.

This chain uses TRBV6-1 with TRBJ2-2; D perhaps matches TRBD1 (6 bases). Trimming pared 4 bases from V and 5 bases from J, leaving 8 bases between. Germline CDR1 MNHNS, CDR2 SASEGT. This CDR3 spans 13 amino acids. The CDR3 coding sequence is TGTGCCAGCAGTGGACAGGAGACCGGGGAGCTGTTTTTT. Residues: CASSGQETGELFF.

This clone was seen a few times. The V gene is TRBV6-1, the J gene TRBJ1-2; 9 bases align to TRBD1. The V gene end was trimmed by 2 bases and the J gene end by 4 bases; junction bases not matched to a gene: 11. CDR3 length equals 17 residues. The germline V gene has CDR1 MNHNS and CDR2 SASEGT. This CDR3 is CASSERDRARSGYGYTF. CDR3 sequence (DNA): TGTGCCAGCAGTGAACGGGACAGGGCCAGATCTGGCTATGGCTACACCTTC.